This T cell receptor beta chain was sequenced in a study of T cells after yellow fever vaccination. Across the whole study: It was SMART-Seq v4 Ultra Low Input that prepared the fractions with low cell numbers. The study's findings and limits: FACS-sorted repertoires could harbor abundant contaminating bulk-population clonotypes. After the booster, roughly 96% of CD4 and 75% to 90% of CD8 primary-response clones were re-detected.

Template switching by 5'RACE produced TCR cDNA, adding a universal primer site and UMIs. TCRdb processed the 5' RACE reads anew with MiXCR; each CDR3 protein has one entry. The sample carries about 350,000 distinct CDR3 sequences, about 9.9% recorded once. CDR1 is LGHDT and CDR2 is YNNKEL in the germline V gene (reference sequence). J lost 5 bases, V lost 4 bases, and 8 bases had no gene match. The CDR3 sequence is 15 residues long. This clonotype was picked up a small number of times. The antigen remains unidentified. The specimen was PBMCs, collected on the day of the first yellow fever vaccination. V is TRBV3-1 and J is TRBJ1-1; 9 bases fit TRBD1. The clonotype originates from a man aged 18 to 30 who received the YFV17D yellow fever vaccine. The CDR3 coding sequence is TGTGCCAGCAGCCGCGACAGGGGGGTTAAAACTGAAGCTTTCTTT. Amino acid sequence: CASSRDRGVKTEAFF.